Following are 22 T cell receptor beta chains from one sample sequenced in a study of blood T cell repertoires in COVID-19. Clones were read by immunoSEQ multiplex PCR, and TCRdb kept only the in-frame ones, dropping some. The table includes fewer than 400,000 clones, roughly 85% detected once. The sample consisted of PBMCs or T cells enriched from blood (not recorded which). The receptors shown here come from a man between 25 and 39 years old who had recovered from COVID-19.

The chain carries TRBV6-2 or TRBV6-3 and TRBJ1-2; tentative D call: TRBD1 (5 bases). CDR1 and CDR2 from the germline V gene are MNHEY and SVGEGT. Between the trimmed V and J ends, which lost 0 bases and 8 bases, there was a span of 10 bases. There are 13 residues in the CDR3. In DNA, the CDR3 is TGTGCCAGCAGTTACTCGTGGGGGGACGGCTACACCTTC. Protein product: CASSYSWGDGYTF.

The V call is TRBV3-1 (or the pseudogene TRBV3-2), the J call TRBJ1-2, with TRBD1 matching over 11 bases. Germline loops: CDR1 LGHDT, CDR2 YNNKEL (reference sequence). The junction had 1 base not matched to a gene; V was cut back by 3 bases and J by 4 bases. The CDR3 covers 14 residues. The CDR3 DNA is TGTGCCAGCAGCCATGGGACAGGGGGCTATGGCTACACCTTC. It encodes CASSHGTGGYGYTF.

The chain couples TRBV4-2 to TRBJ1-6; tentatively, D is TRBD1 (6 bases). The germline gives CDR1 LGHNA, CDR2 YNFKEQ. CDR3 length: 16 amino acids. Trimming left V 0 bases short and J 6 bases short, with 12 bases between. CDR3 in DNA: TGTGCCAGCAGCCAAGATCGGGGGGGGGCTAATTCACCCCTCCACTTT. It is translated as CASSQDRGGANSPLHF.

The chain couples TRBV5-1 to TRBJ2-6; D remains ambiguous. Per the germline V gene, CDR1 is SGHRS and CDR2 is YFSETQ. The CDR3 totals 14 residues. With 1 base removed from V and 0 bases from J, the gap between germline ends came to 2 bases. The CDR3 loop is CASSLYSGANVLTF. The CDR3 nucleotides read TGCGCCAGCAGCTTGTACTCTGGGGCCAACGTCCTGACTTTC. The full variable domain, in which reference TRBV5-1 and TRBJ2-6 provide the parts outside the CDR3, is KAGVTQTPRYLIKTRGQQVTLSCSPISGHRSVSWYQQTPGQGLQFLFEYFSETQRNKGNFPGRFSGRQFSNSRSEMNVSTLELGDSALYLCASSLYSGANVLTFGAGSRLTVL.

Remarks on this clone: Relative to the germline gene, one junction end is altered; a read error may explain this. The sample carries other DNA sequences with the same CDR3. CDR3 region: CASSLNSNTEAFF. The CDR3 DNA sequence: TGTGCCAGCAGCCTTAACAGTAACACGGAAGCTTTCTTT. The V gene is TRBV7-9, the J gene TRBJ1-1, with no clear D. The CDR3 is 13 residues long. Germline V gene data show CDR1 as SEHNR and CDR2 as FQNEAQ (reference sequence).

V usage is TRBV12-5 and J usage is TRBJ1-5, with no clear D. From germline, CDR1 is LGHNT and CDR2 FRNRAP. This CDR3 is built from 15 residues. V dropped 2 bases and J dropped 0 bases, with 8 bases sitting between them. In nucleotides, the CDR3 is TGTGCTAGTGGTTTGACAGACACTAGCAATCAGCCCCAGCATTTT. As protein: CASGLTDTSNQPQHF. The entire variable domain, with the rest obtained from reference TRBV12-5 and TRBJ1-5, is as follows: DARVTQTPRHKVTEMGQEVTMRCQPILGHNTVFWYRQTMMQGLELLAYFRNRAPLDDSGMPKDRFSAEMPDATLATLKIQPSEPRDSAVYFCASGLTDTSNQPQHFGDGTRLSIL.

This clone came up once. The chain combines TRBV7-9 with TRBJ1-5; 12 bases fit TRBD1. CDR1 is SEHNR and CDR2 is FQNEAQ in the germline V gene (reference sequence). CDR3 length equals 15 residues. V gave up 1 base and J gave up 11 bases; unmatched junction bases: 6. The CDR3 loop is CASSLGGQGAAAQHF. The CDR3 DNA follows: TGTGCCAGCAGCTTAGGGGGACAGGGGGCAGCGGCCCAGCATTTT.

The chain joins TRBV5-4 to TRBJ1-1; TRBD1 matches at 9 bases. Germline V gene data show CDR1 as SGHNT and CDR2 as YYREEE (reference sequence). This CDR3 contains 15 residues. The J segment lost 6 bases and the V segment lost 1 base, leaving 7 bases of the junction unmatched. DNA for the CDR3: TGTGCCAGCAGCTTGCAGACAGGGGGATTCGCTGAAGCTTTCTTT. As protein: CASSLQTGGFAEAFF. The full variable domain, in which reference TRBV5-4 and TRBJ1-1 provide the parts outside the CDR3, is ETGVTQSPTHLIKTRGQQVTLRCSSQSGHNTVSWYQQALGQGPQFIFQYYREEENGRGNFPPRFSGLQFPNYSSELNVNALELDDSALYLCASSLQTGGFAEAFFGQGTRLTVV.

V usage is TRBV11-2 and J usage is TRBJ1-6; D is unresolved. CDR1 and CDR2 from the germline V gene are SGHAT and FQNNGV. Trimming left V 5 bases short and J 5 bases short, with 16 bases between. This CDR3 comprises 16 residues. CDR3 sequence (DNA): TGTGCCAGCAGCCCCCGGGGTTGGCAGAATAATTCACCCCTCCACTTT. It translates to CASSPRGWQNNSPLHF.

This clone was seen just once. This chain links TRBV5-6 with TRBJ1-6; TRBD1 matches at 11 bases. CDR3 length: 15 residues. Looked up from germline, CDR1 is SGHDT and CDR2 is YYEEEE. The J segment lost 14 bases and the V segment lost 3 bases, leaving 10 bases of the junction unmatched. CDR3 loop: CASSSPGQGEAALHF. The CDR3 nucleotides read TGTGCCAGCAGCTCCCCGGGACAGGGGGAGGCGGCCCTCCACTTT. The whole variable domain, remainder taken from reference TRBV5-6 and TRBJ1-6, is DAGVTQSPTHLIKTRGQQVTLRCSPKSGHDTVSWYQQALGQGPQFIFQYYEEEERQRGNFPDRFSGHQFPNYSSELNVNALLLGDSALYLCASSSPGQGEAALHFGNGTRLTVT.

The chain has TRBV5-1 and TRBJ2-3; 10 bases are a match to TRBD2. Unmatched junction bases numbered 5, after V lost 6 bases and J lost 4 bases. Germline values: CDR1 SGHRS, CDR2 YFSETQ. The CDR3 contains 14 residues. The CDR3 region has the DNA TGCGCCAGCAAAGCGGGGGGGCCCCCAGATACGCAGTATTTT. Encoded protein: CASKAGGPPDTQYF.

The chain is built from TRBV29-1 and TRBJ2-7, with 9 bases aligning to TRBD1. The CDR3 contains 13 residues. CDR1 SQVTM and CDR2 ANQGSEA come from the germline V gene. V shed 4 bases, J shed 6 bases, and the junction held 7 bases outside the gene matches. CDR3 DNA sequence: TGCAGCGTTGGTTTCGGGACAGGGACCGAGCAGTACTTC. Amino acids: CSVGFGTGTEQYF.

J is TRBJ1-6 and V is TRBV3-1 (or the pseudogene TRBV3-2); TRBD1 might be the D (5 bases). V was trimmed by 2 bases and J by 10 bases, leaving 9 bases between them. The CDR3 is 13 amino acids. Germline V gives CDR1 LGHDT, CDR2 YNNKEL (reference sequence). The CDR3 bases are TGTGCCAGCAGCCAACTGGACACCTCACCCCTCCACTTT. Residues: CASSQLDTSPLHF.

This chain links TRBV29-1 with TRBJ2-2, with 7 nucleotides matching TRBD1. The germline V gene has CDR1 SQVTM and CDR2 ANQGSEA. The CDR3 has 15 amino acids. The ends lost 6 bases at V and 3 bases at J; junction bases unmatched: 10. The CDR3 spells CSVGKGTDYTGELFF. The CDR3 region has the DNA TGCAGCGTCGGAAAAGGGACAGACTACACCGGGGAGCTGTTTTTT.

V is TRBV4-3 and J is TRBJ2-1; 7 positions agree with TRBD2. The CDR3 covers 18 residues. Germline trimming cut 4 bases from V and 6 bases from J; bases unmatched to any gene: 18. Germline-derived CDR1 and CDR2 are LGHNA and YSLEER. The CDR3 nucleotides read TGCGCCAGCAGCCCATTTGGGATTCTTAAGCGGGGCGTCAATGAGCAGTTCTTC. Protein sequence: CASSPFGILKRGVNEQFF.

The gene calls are TRBV5-6 and TRBJ2-7; 11 nucleotides agree with TRBD2. V shed 3 bases, J shed 3 bases, and the junction held 5 bases outside the gene matches. There are 15 residues in the CDR3. Germline CDR1 is SGHDT and CDR2 is YYEEEE. The CDR3: CASSSLAGGNYEQYF. The CDR3 DNA sequence: TGTGCCAGCAGCTCCCTAGCGGGGGGTAACTACGAGCAGTACTTC.

The chain carries TRBV4-2 and TRBJ1-5, with D possibly being TRBD1 (6 bases). This CDR3 spans 16 amino acids. V lost 4 bases, J lost 5 bases, and 18 bases lay in between. The germline V gene encodes CDR1 LGHNA and CDR2 YNFKEQ. The CDR3 DNA reads TGTGCCAGCAGCCCCTCTCCGACAGGCCAATATCAGCCCCAGCATTTT. Encoded protein: CASSPSPTGQYQPQHF.

This sequence joins TRBV19 and TRBJ1-1; maybe TRBD1 (5 bases). V lost 3 bases to trimming and J lost 5 bases, with 7 bases between them. Germline loops: CDR1 LNHDA, CDR2 SQIVND (reference sequence). The CDR3 is made up of 12 amino acids. DNA for the CDR3: TGTGCCAGTAGTATGGGGGGAACTGAAGCTTTCTTT. Translated, it gives CASSMGGTEAFF. Based on the CDR3 plus reference TRBV19 and TRBJ1-1, the full variable domain is DGGITQSPKYLFRKEGQNVTLSCEQNLNHDAMYWYRQDPGQGLRLIYYSQIVNDFQKGDIAEGYSVSREKKESFPLTVTSAQKNPTAFYLCASSMGGTEAFFGQGTRLTVV.

This chain joins TRBV6-1 and TRBJ1-2; D not certain. Per germline, CDR1 MNHNS and CDR2 SASEGT. The V end was cut by 3 bases, the J end by 3 bases, with 11 bases between. This CDR3 region has 14 residues. CDR3 region: CASSDPTLDYGYTF. The CDR3 DNA follows: TGTGCCAGCAGTGACCCAACTTTGGACTATGGCTACACCTTC.

The genes are TRBV10-1 and TRBJ2-5; possible D gene TRBD2, 7 bases. Germline V gene lookup returns CDR1 WNHNN and CDR2 SYGVQD (reference sequence). This CDR3 region has 14 residues. V was trimmed by 6 bases and J by 5 bases, leaving 16 bases between them. CDR3 loop: CASSLGGAGETQYF. CDR3 nucleotides: TGCGCCAGCAGCTTAGGGGGGGCCGGCGAGACCCAGTACTTC.

V and J are TRBV2 and TRBJ2-5; 10 bases line up with TRBD2. Germline CDR1 reads SNHLY; CDR2 reads FYNNEI. The CDR3 covers 17 residues. Trimming cost V 0 bases and J 4 bases; bases outside gene matches: 8. The CDR3 here is CASSEALGKRGGETQYF. In DNA form, the CDR3 reads TGTGCCAGCAGTGAAGCGCTGGGGAAGCGGGGGGGAGAGACCCAGTACTTC.

The gene calls are TRBV4-1 and TRBJ1-5, with 10 bases that match TRBD1. Germline V lookup: CDR1 MGHRA, CDR2 YSYEKL. There are 16 residues in the CDR3. The ends lost 1 base at V and 6 bases at J; junction bases unmatched: 6. The CDR3 DNA is TGCGCCAGCAGCCAAGGGGGACAGGGGAGAATTCAGCCCCAGCATTTT. Translating it yields CASSQGGQGRIQPQHF.